Below are 26 T cell receptor beta chains sequenced from a single sample in a study of T cells in Graves' hyperthyroidism and ophthalmopathy. Amplified TCR beta CDR3 regions came from RNA transcripts. TCR CDR3 regions were first amplified by RT-PCR with HTBI primers. TCRdb called the multiplex PCR reads again in MiXCR, with one record for every CDR3 protein. The data contain 550,000 to 650,000 distinct CDR3 sequences, roughly 14% of them singletons. The sample was blood. The receptors were gathered from a woman in her 30s with Graves' hyperthyroidism that later progressed to Graves' ophthalmopathy.

This clonotype was picked up many times. This chain connects TRBV12-3 or TRBV12-4 to TRBJ2-1; no clear D. Trimming removed 4 bases at V and 7 bases at J, with 5 bases between. This CDR3 spans 11 amino acids. CDR3 DNA sequence: TGTGCCAGCAGTTCTGGAAATGAGCAGTTCTTC. It specifies CASSSGNEQFF.

This clonotype was counted at least ten times. The CDR3 region is CASSLYSTDISNTGELFF. DNA for the CDR3: TGTGCCAGCAGTTTATATTCGACAGATATTTCGAACACCGGGGAGCTGTTTTTT. The rearrangement joins TRBV27 to TRBJ2-2; tentative D call: TRBD1 (5 bases). There are 18 residues in the CDR3. CDR1 is MNHEY, CDR2 SMNVEV, per germline (reference sequence). The germline V and J ends were trimmed by 1 base and 0 bases, with 15 bases remaining between them.

This clonotype turned up a few times. The chain is built from TRBV30 and TRBJ2-7, with 9 nucleotides matching TRBD1. Germline trimming cut 8 bases from V and 3 bases from J; bases unmatched to any gene: 5. CDR1 is GTSNPN and CDR2 is SVGIG in the germline V gene (reference sequence). The CDR3 spans 12 residues. CDR3 DNA sequence: TGTGCCCAACAGGGGGCTTTCTACGAGCAGTACTTC. Its translation is CAQQGAFYEQYF.

This clonotype was seen repeatedly, ten times or more. CDR3 nucleotide sequence: TGCGCCAGCAGCCCCAGACAGGGGGCGTCTAATGAAAAACTGTTTTTT. Its translation: CASSPRQGASNEKLFF. This sequence joins TRBV5-1 and TRBJ1-4, with 10 nucleotides matching TRBD1. J was trimmed by 3 bases and V by 4 bases; bases with no gene match: 6. The CDR3 length is 16 residues. Germline lookup yields CDR1 SGHRS and CDR2 YFSETQ.

This clonotype occurred many times. The chain links TRBV19 to TRBJ2-5; 8 nucleotides match TRBD2. J lost 3 bases, V lost 6 bases, and 6 bases had no gene match. Germline assignment: CDR1 LNHDA and CDR2 SQIVND (reference sequence). The CDR3 loop spans 14 amino acids. The CDR3 DNA sequence: TGTGCCAGTAGAGACCAAGCGGGAGAAGAGACCCAGTACTTC. Residues: CASRDQAGEETQYF.

In its sample, this clonotype was seen many times. The gene calls are TRBV12-3 or TRBV12-4 and TRBJ2-3; D gene unclear. The CDR3 has 16 residues. Trimming took 3 bases from V and 0 from J, leaving 13 bases between them. The DNA for the CDR3 is TGTGCCAGCAGTTTCCGACTTCCGTATAGCACAGATACGCAGTATTTT. Amino acid sequence: CASSFRLPYSTDTQYF.

This clonotype was counted ten times or more. The gene calls are TRBV19 and TRBJ1-6; D possibly corresponds to TRBD1 (6 bases). V lost 5 bases, J lost 7 bases, and 21 bases lay in between. Germline V gives CDR1 LNHDA, CDR2 SQIVND (reference sequence). CDR3 length equals 17 residues. The CDR3, as DNA: TGTGCCAGTAGTCCCCCTCAGTCGACAGGAGCGAATTCACCCCTCCACTTT. This translates into CASSPPQSTGANSPLHF.

This clonotype was found a few times. V and J are TRBV20-1 and TRBJ1-5; 12 nucleotides agree with TRBD1. The CDR3 loop spans 15 amino acids. Germline V gene lookup returns CDR1 DFQATT and CDR2 SNEGSKA (reference sequence). Trimming at V came to 5 bases and at J to 5 bases, leaving 7 bases not matched to a gene. This chain's CDR3 is CSAWGTGGFDQPQHF. CDR3 coding DNA: TGCAGTGCTTGGGGGACAGGGGGCTTCGATCAGCCCCAGCATTTT.

This clonotype has ten or more counts. CDR3 residues: CATSDYGDGYTF. CDR3 nucleotide sequence: TGTGCCACCAGTGACTACGGGGATGGCTACACCTTC. This chain links TRBV24-1 with TRBJ1-2, with D hard to call. Deletions cut 4 bases from V and 6 bases from J, with 8 bases between. The germline V gene has CDR1 KGHDR and CDR2 SFDVKD. The CDR3 is 12 amino acids.

Many counts were recorded for this clonotype. This chain uses TRBV3-1 with TRBJ2-3; D is perhaps TRBD1 or TRBD2 (5 bases each). The germline V gene encodes CDR1 LGHDT and CDR2 YNNKEL (reference sequence). The CDR3 length is 16 residues. V shed 4 bases and J shed 0 bases, with 14 bases lying between them. The DNA for the CDR3 is TGTGCCAGCAGCCTTCTGGGACCCGAAAGCACAGATACGCAGTATTTT. This encodes CASSLLGPESTDTQYF.

The chain combines TRBV6-1 with TRBJ1-2; 7 nucleotides agree with TRBD1. This CDR3 has 13 amino acids. Germline V lookup: CDR1 MNHNS, CDR2 SASEGT. J lost 7 bases, V lost 8 bases, and 10 bases had no gene match. The CDR3 region has the DNA TGTGCCAGCGGGGAGAGAGGGGGCTCTGGCTACACCTTC. Protein: CASGERGGSGYTF.

This clonotype showed up many times. The chain recombines TRBV11-1 with TRBJ1-4; D is unresolved. The CDR3 spans 14 residues. From germline, CDR1 is SGHAT and CDR2 FQDESV (reference sequence). V lost 5 bases and J lost 6, with 13 bases in between. CDR3 sequence (DNA): TGTGCCAGCAGCCCCCAAATTCGGGATGAAAAACTGTTTTTT. Translated, it gives CASSPQIRDEKLFF.

This clonotype was found many times. The chain is built from TRBV6-2 or TRBV6-3 and TRBJ2-5; D call uncertain. This CDR3 is 13 amino acids long. CDR1 and CDR2 from the germline V gene are MNHEY and SVGEGT. V gave up 4 bases and J gave up 4 bases, with 10 bases separating them. CDR3 region: CASSFSGGETQYF. CDR3 nucleotide sequence: TGTGCCAGCAGTTTCTCTGGTGGAGAGACCCAGTACTTC.

This clonotype showed up just a few times. This chain uses TRBV18 with TRBJ1-4; D remains ambiguous. Germline-derived CDR1 and CDR2 are KGHSH and LQKENI. V was pared by 2 bases and J by 7 bases, with 8 bases between. This CDR3 contains 13 residues. Here the CDR3 DNA reads TGTGCCAGCTCACCAACGGGCAGTGAAAAACTGTTTTTT. As protein: CASSPTGSEKLFF. Looking up the rest from reference TRBV18 and TRBJ1-4 gives the full variable domain: NAGVMQNPRHLVRRRGQEARLRCSPMKGHSHVYWYRQLPEEGLKFMVYLQKENIIDESGMPKERFSAEFPKEGPSILRIQQVVRGDSAAYFCASSPTGSEKLFFGSGTQLSVL.

This clonotype occurred many times. V is TRBV24-1 and J is TRBJ2-7; D gene unclear. This CDR3 spans 17 amino acids. From germline, CDR1 is KGHDR and CDR2 SFDVKD. Between the trimmed V and J ends, which lost 0 bases and 3 bases, there was a span of 17 bases. The CDR3 nucleotides are TGTGCCACCAGTGATTTGTCCCCCCGTACGGGTATCTACGAGCAGTACTTC. Protein sequence: CATSDLSPRTGIYEQYF.

This clonotype appeared a few times. A far larger clone is one base from this, pointing to a likely read error. V usage is TRBV9 and J usage is TRBJ2-1; D remains unclear. The CDR3 is made up of 11 amino acids. Trimming shortened V by 0 bases and J by 8 bases, and 3 bases separated the two germline ends. Germline CDR1 SGDLS, CDR2 YYNGEE. The CDR3 loop reads CASSVGDEQFF. CDR3 nucleotides: TGTGCCAGCAGCGTAGGTGATGAGCAGTTCTTC.

This clonotype was observed at least ten times. The chain links TRBV10-3 to TRBJ2-5, with 11 bases that match TRBD2. CDR3 size: 14 residues. The V gene's germline CDR1 is ENHRY and CDR2 SYGVKD. The junction had 4 bases not matched to a gene; V was cut back by 5 bases and J by 5 bases. The CDR3 sequence: CAISRTSGSETQYF. DNA for the CDR3: TGTGCCATCAGTAGAACTAGCGGGAGTGAGACCCAGTACTTC.

This clonotype was detected ten times or more. V and J are TRBV6-2 or TRBV6-3 and TRBJ2-3, with TRBD2 matching 12 bases. V gave up 5 bases and J gave up 4 bases; unmatched junction bases: 4. The CDR3 runs to 15 residues. From germline, CDR1 is MNHEY and CDR2 SVGEGT. CDR3 in DNA: TGTGCCAGCAGTCCCGGACTAGCGGGACCAGATACGCAGTATTTT. Translated: CASSPGLAGPDTQYF.

The rearrangement uses TRBV7-9 and TRBJ1-2, with D maybe TRBD1 (5 bases). Trimming pared 1 base from V and 1 base from J, leaving 13 bases between. This CDR3 spans 16 amino acids. The germline CDR1 and CDR2 sequences are SEHNR and FQNEAQ (reference sequence). The CDR3 region has the DNA TGTGCCAGCAGCTTAGAGTTAGGGGATTTTAACTATGGCTACACCTTC. This translates into CASSLELGDFNYGYTF.

At least ten counts were recorded for this clonotype. This chain connects TRBV28 to TRBJ2-1, with 12 bases that match TRBD1. The J segment lost 10 bases and the V segment lost 8 bases, leaving 9 bases of the junction unmatched. This CDR3 contains 14 residues. Looked up from germline, CDR1 is MDHEN and CDR2 is SYDVKM. CDR3 in amino acids: CASAPGQGAREQFF. Written as DNA, the CDR3 is TGTGCCAGCGCCCCGGGACAGGGGGCGAGGGAGCAGTTCTTC.

This clonotype was picked up many times. The genes are TRBV5-1 and TRBJ1-6; TRBD1 might be the D (6 bases). V was cut by 4 bases and J by 6 bases, with 11 bases left in between. The CDR3 sequence is 14 residues long. Germline CDR1 and CDR2: SGHRS and YFSETQ. The CDR3 reads CASSPGQVNSPLHF. In DNA form, the CDR3 reads TGCGCCAGCAGCCCGGGACAAGTTAATTCACCCCTCCACTTT.

The genes are TRBV29-1 and TRBJ2-1, with D possibly TRBD2 on 7 matching bases. Germline CDR1 SQVTM, CDR2 ANQGSEA. Trimming left V 4 bases short and J 5 bases short, with 15 bases between. The CDR3 runs to 14 residues. In DNA, the CDR3 is TGCAGCGTTGTAAGCGGGACACGGGACAATGAGCAGTTCTTC. The encoded protein is CSVVSGTRDNEQFF.

This clonotype was detected ten times or more. The V call is TRBV20-1, the J call TRBJ1-5, with 7 bases aligning to TRBD1. The CDR3 loop spans 16 amino acids. Germline V CDR1 and CDR2: DFQATT, SNEGSKA (reference sequence). J gave up 1 base and V 2 bases, and 8 bases lay outside the gene matches. In nucleotides, the CDR3 is TGCAGTGCTAGAAGAAGGGCAGGGGGAAGCAATCAGCCCCAGCATTTT. Protein product: CSARRRAGGSNQPQHF.

This clonotype was seen repeatedly, ten times or more. The chain uses TRBV28 and TRBJ1-5, with a tentative D call TRBD1 (6 bases). The germline V and J ends were trimmed by 8 bases and 4 bases, with 18 bases remaining between them. This CDR3 spans 15 amino acids. The germline gives CDR1 MDHEN, CDR2 SYDVKM. The CDR3 protein is CASGHGGYRNQPQHF. CDR3 nucleotides: TGTGCCAGCGGGCATGGGGGCTATCGAAATCAGCCCCAGCATTTT.

This clonotype was detected many times. The chain recombines TRBV6-1 with TRBJ2-3, with TRBD1 identical over 10 bases. V lost 5 bases, J lost 4 bases, and 6 bases stayed unmatched. The CDR3 runs to 15 residues. CDR1 is MNHNS and CDR2 is SASEGT in the germline V gene. This chain's CDR3 is CASSKPGQGSDTQYF. CDR3 coding DNA: TGTGCCAGCAGTAAACCGGGACAGGGGTCAGATACGCAGTATTTT.

Turning to this clonotype: With a much larger clone just one base away, this may be a read error. J is TRBJ2-7 and V is TRBV9, with D perhaps matching TRBD2 (5 bases). The J call could be wrong; TRBJ2-1 is a better fit for the DNA end. The CDR3 is made up of 15 amino acids. Germline V gene lookup returns CDR1 SGDLS and CDR2 YYNGEE. This CDR3 is CASSVAGERYYEQFF. In nucleotides, the CDR3 is TGTGCCAGCAGCGTAGCCGGGGAGCGATACTACGAGCAGTTCTTC.